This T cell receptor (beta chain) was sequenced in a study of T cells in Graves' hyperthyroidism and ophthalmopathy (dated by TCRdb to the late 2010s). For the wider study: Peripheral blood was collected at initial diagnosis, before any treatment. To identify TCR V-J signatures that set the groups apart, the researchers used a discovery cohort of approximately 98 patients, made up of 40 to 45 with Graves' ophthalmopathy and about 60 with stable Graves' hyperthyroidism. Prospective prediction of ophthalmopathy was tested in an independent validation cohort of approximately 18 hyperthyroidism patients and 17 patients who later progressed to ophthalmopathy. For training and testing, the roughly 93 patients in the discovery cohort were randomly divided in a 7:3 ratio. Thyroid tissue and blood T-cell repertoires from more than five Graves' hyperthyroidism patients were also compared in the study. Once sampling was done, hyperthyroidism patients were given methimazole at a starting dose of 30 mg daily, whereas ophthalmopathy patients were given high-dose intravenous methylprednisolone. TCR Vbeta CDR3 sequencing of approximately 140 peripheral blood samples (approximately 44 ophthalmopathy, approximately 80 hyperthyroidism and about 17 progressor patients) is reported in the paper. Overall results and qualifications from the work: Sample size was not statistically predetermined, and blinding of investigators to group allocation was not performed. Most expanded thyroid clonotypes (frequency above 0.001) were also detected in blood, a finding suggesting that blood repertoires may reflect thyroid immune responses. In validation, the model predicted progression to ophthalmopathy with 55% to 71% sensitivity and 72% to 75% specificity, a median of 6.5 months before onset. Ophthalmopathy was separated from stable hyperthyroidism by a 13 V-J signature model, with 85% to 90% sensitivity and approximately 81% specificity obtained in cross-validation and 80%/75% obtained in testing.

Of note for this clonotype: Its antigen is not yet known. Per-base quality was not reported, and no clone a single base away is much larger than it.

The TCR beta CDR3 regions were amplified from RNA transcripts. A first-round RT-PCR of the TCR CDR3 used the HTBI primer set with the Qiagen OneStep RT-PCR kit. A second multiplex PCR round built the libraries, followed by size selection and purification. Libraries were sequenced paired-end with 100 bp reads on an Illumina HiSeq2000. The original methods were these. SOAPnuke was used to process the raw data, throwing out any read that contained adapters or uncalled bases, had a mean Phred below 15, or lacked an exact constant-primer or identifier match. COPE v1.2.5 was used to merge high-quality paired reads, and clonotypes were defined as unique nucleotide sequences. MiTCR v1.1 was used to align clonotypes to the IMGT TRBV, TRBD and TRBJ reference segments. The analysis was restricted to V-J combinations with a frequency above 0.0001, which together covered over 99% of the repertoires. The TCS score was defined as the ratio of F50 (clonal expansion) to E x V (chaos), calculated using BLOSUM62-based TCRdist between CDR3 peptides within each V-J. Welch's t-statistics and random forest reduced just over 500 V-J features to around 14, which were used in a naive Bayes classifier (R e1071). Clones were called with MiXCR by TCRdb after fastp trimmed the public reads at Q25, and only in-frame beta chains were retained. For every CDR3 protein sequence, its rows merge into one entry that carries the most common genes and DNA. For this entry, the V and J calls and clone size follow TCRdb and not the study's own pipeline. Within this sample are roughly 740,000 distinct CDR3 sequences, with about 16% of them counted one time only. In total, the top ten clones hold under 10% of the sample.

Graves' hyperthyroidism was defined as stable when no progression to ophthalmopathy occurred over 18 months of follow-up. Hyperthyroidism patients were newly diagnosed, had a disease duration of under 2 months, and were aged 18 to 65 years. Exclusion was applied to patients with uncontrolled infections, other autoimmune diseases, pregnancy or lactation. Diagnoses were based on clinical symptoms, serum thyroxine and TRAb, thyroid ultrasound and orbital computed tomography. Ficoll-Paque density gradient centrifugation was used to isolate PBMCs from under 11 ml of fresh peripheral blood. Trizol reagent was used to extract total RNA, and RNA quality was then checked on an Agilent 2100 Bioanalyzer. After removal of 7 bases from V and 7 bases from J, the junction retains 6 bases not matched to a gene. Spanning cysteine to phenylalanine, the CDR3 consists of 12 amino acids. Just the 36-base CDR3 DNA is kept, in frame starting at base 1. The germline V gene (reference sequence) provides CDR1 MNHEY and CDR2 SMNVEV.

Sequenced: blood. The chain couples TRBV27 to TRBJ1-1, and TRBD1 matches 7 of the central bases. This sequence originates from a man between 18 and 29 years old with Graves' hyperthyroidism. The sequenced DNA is TGTGCCAGCACTAAAGGGGGCCTTGAAGCTTTCTTT. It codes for CASTKGGLEAFF.